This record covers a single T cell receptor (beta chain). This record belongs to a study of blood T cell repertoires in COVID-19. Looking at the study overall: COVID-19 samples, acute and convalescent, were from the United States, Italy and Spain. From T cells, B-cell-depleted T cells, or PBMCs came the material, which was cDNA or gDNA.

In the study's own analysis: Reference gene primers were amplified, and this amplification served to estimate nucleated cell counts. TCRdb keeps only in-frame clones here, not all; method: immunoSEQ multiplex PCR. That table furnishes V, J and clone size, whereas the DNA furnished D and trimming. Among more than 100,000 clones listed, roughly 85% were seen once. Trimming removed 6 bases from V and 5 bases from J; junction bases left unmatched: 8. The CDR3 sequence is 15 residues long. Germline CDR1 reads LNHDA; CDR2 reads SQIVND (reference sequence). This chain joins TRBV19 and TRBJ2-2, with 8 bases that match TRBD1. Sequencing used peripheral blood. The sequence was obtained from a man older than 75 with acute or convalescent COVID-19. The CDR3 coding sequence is TGTGCCAGTAGCACCGGGACAGGAGGAACCGGGGAGCTGTTTTTT. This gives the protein CASSTGTGGTGELFF.